Sequencing of this TCR beta chain was carried out in a study of T-cell reconstitution after alpha-beta-depleted transplantation in children. Using unique molecular identifiers, the investigators prepared the TCRbeta library. MiXCR, applied by TCRdb to the PCR reads, yields one record per CDR3 protein. This sample yields about 640,000 distinct CDR3 sequences, of which 13% are seen a single time; over 2% belongs to the top ten. Notes on the study in general: The main origin of T-cell counts and diversity one year after transplant was newly produced T cells. Surviving thymic progenitors and recipient T cells were the source of high TCRbeta diversity at day 60 in some patients.

The ends were cut back, 3 bases at V and 5 bases at J, with 19 bases in the middle. CDR1 is DFQATT, CDR2 SNEGSKA, per germline (reference sequence). The CDR3 totals 15 residues. As regards this clonotype: The antigen remains undetermined.

The source was PBMCs, mostly from graft donor cells, collected 360 days after TCRalphabeta/CD19-depleted stem cell transplant. The receptor comes from a male patient aged 10-17 years who had a stem cell transplant for acute myeloid leukemia, so the T cells may come from the graft donor. The chain joins TRBV20-1 to TRBJ2-5, with a weak D call TRBD2 (6 bases). The CDR3: CSASKGGVSRETQYF. The CDR3 DNA follows: TGCAGTGCTAGTAAGGGCGGGGTGAGTCGGGAGACCCAGTACTTC.